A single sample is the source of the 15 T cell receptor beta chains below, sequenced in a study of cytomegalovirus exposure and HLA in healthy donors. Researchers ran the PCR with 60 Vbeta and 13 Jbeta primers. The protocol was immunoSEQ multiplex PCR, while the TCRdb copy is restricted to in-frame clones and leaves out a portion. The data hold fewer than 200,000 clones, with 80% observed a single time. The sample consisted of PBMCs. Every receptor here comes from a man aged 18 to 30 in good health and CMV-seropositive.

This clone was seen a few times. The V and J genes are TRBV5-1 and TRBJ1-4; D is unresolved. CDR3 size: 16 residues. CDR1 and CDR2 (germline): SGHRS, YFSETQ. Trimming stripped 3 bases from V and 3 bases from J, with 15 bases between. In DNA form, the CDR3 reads TGCGCCAGCAGCTCCTCCCAGGATCAATCTAATGAAAAACTGTTTTTT. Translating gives CASSSSQDQSNEKLFF.

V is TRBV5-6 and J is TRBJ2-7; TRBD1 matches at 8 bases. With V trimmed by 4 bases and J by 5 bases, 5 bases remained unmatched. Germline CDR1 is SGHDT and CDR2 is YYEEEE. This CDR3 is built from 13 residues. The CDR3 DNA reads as TGTGCCAGCAGCCGTCGGACAGGGAACGAGCAGTACTTC. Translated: CASSRRTGNEQYF.

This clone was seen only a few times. CDR3 DNA: TGCGCCAGCAGTCAATCGTGGGCAAATAGCAATCAGCCCCAGCATTTT. Amino acids: CASSQSWANSNQPQHF. The J gene is TRBJ1-5, the V gene TRBV23-1; D uncertain. TRBV23-1 is recorded as an ORF, its role being uncertain. CDR3 length: 16 residues. The V end lost 0 bases, the J end lost 0 bases, and 9 bases lay between the germline ends.

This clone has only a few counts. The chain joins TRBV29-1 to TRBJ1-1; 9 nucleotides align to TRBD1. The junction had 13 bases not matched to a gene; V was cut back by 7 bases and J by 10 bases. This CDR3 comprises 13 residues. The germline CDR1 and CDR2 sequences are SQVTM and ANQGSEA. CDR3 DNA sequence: TGCAGCGCAATCCCGGGACAGGGCGAGGGAGCTTTCTTT. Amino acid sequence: CSAIPGQGEGAFF.

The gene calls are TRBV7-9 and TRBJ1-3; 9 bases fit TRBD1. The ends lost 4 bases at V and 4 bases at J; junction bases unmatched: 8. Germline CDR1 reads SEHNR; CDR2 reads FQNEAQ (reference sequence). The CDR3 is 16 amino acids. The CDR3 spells CASSSQDRGSGNTIYF. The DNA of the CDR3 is TGTGCCAGCAGCTCCCAAGACAGGGGGTCAGGAAACACCATATATTTT.

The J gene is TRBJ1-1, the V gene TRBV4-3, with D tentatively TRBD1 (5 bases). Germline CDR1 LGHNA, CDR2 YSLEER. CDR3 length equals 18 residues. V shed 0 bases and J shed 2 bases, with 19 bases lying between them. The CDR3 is CASSQDLTGGFSNTEAFF. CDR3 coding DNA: TGCGCCAGCAGCCAAGATCTTACCGGGGGATTTTCTAACACTGAAGCTTTCTTT.

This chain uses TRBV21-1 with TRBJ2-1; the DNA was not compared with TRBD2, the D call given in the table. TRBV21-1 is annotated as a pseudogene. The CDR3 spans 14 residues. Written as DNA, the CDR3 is TGTGCCAGCAACCCAATTTTCCCCCGCGAAGAGCAGTTCTTC. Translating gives CASNPIFPREEQFF.

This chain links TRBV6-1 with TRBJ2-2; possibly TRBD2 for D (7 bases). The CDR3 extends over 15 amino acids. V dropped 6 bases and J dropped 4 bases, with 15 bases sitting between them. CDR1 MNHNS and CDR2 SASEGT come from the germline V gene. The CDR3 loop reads CASSTYREGTGELFF. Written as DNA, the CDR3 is TGTGCCAGCAGCACATACAGGGAGGGCACCGGGGAGCTGTTTTTT.

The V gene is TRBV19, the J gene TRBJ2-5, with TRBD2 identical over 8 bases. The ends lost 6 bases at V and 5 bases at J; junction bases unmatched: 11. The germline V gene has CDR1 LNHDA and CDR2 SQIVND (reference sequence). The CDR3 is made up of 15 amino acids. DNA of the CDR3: TGTGCCAGTAGCCGGGAGGGGGTGGCGAGGGAGACCCAGTACTTC. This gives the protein CASSREGVARETQYF.

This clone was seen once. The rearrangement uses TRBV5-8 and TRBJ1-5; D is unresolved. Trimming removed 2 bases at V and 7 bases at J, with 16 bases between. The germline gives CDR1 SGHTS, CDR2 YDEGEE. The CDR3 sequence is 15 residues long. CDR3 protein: CASSFVLSGNQPQHF. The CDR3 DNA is TGTGCCAGCAGCTTTGTGTTGTCGGGGAACCAGCCCCAGCATTTT.

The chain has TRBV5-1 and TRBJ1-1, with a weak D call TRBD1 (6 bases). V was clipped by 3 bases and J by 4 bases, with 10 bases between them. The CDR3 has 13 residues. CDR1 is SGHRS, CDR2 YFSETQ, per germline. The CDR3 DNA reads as TGCGCCAGCAGCTGGGACACAAGCACTGAAGCTTTCTTT. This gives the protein CASSWDTSTEAFF.

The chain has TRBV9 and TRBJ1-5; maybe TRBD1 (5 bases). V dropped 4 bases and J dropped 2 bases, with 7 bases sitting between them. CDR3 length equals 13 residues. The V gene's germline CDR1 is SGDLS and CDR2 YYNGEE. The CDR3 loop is CASSRGGNQPQHF. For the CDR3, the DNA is TGTGCCAGCAGCCGGGGGGGCAATCAGCCCCAGCATTTT.

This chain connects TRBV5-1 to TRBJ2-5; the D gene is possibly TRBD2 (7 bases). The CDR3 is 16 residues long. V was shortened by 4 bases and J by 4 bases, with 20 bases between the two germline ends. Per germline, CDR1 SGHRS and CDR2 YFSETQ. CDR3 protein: CASSPEVQGGGETQYF. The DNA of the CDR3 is TGCGCCAGCAGCCCGGAGGTCCAGGGAGGGGGAGAGACCCAGTACTTC.

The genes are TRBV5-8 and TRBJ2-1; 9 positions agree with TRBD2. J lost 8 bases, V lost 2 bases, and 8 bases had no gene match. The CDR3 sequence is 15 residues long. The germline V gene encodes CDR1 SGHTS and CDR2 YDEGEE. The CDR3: CASSFSSGSGDEQFF. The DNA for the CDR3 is TGTGCCAGCAGCTTTAGTAGCGGGAGTGGGGATGAGCAGTTCTTC.

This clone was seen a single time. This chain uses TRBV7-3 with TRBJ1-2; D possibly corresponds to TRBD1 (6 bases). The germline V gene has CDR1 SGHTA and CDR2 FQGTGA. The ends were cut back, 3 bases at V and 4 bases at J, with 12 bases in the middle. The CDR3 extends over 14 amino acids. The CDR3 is CASSLDSSSYGYTF. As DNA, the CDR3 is TGTGCCAGCAGCTTGGACAGTTCTAGCTATGGCTACACCTTC.